This T cell receptor (beta chain) was sequenced in a study of CD8+CD57+ T cells in acquired aplastic anemia (dated by TCRdb to 2016 to 2018). About the full investigation: Extracted DNA from sorted CD4+ and CD8+ cells averaged 3.2 ug, ranging from roughly 0.17 to 27.4 ug. CD8+CD57+ expansion was defined as a frequency above the mean frequency observed in healthy subjects.

TCR beta VDJ combination and CDR3 sequence profiling used genomic DNA as the template. An Illumina HiSeq 2000 was used for TCR repertoire sequencing. In the original analysis: Repertoires were assessed using TRBV/TRBJ rearrangement plots, CDR3 size and DJ length profiles, and Simpson's diversity index. The most abundant DNA sequence in the deep sequencing data was defined as the immunodominant clone. CDR3 amino acid sequences were screened for sharing across subjects and compared with published repertoires and the VDJdb database. TCRdb reanalyzed the raw reads on its own, using fastp at Q25 for trimming and MiXCR for clone calling, and kept in-frame beta chains. Each entry is one CDR3 protein sequence, shown with its most common DNA and genes. What appears here as the V and J calls and clone size reflects TCRdb's work, not the paper's. This sample is represented by roughly 280,000 distinct CDR3 sequences; 56% of them were singletons. Of the sample, 1.3% falls within the top ten clones.

The research as a whole found: Roughly 30 CD8+ CDR3 sequences were shared between patients and controls but appeared highly expressed in patients and within their immunodominant clones. No significant difference in CD8+ Simpson's diversity was found between patients and healthy controls (P=0.060).

With regard to this clonotype: Its antigen remains undetermined. No per-base quality is available; no much larger clone lies one base away.

Taken from the germline V gene (reference sequence), the CDR1 and CDR2 loops are LNHNV and YYDKDF. V lost 1 base and J lost 4 bases; the stretch between them is 8 bases long. The cysteine opens and the phenylalanine closes a CDR3 of 15 amino acids. Here the CDR3 DNA is all that survives: 45 bases in frame from base 1. Flow cytometry had shown CD8+CD57+ cell expansion in the patients selected for sequencing. Every patient had severe acquired aplastic anemia, diagnosed using the International Study of Aplastic Anemia and Agranulocytosis and Camitta criteria. Patients had received no therapy at the time of blood sampling. TCR repertoires of sorted CD4+ and CD8+ blood T cells from severe aplastic anemia patients and healthy subjects were deep-sequenced in the study. Patients were enrolled in the USA under clinicaltrials.gov protocols 00001620, 01623167, 00001397, 00071045, 00081523 and 00961064. Ficoll-Paque density gradient centrifugation was used to isolate peripheral blood mononuclear cells. Before DNA extraction, CD4+ and CD8+ T cells were sorted by FACS or by magnetic beads.

This TCR was recovered from a human donor with aplastic anemia. Recombination joined TRBV15 with TRBJ2-6, with an unclear D gene assignment. Sequencing was carried out using sorted CD4+, CD8+, or CD8+CD57+ T cells (not recorded which) from PBMCs. The nucleotide sequence is given as TGTGCCACCAGCAGAGGTCCGCCCGGGGCCAACGTCCTGACTTTC. This encodes CATSRGPPGANVLTF.